This paragraph reports one T cell receptor (beta chain). Its antigen is not identified. Each donor's status was that of a healthy bone marrow donor. Donors had nominal health at sampling but likely had unrecorded immune exposures. These data belong to a study of cytomegalovirus exposure and HLA in healthy donors. About the research overall: Findings of an earlier analysis included roughly 110 million unique TCR beta sequences from roughly 200 million T cells. General study findings and limits: There were a few CMV-associated chains whose specificity for CMV antigens was confirmed in vitro.

Primers for the PCR totalled 60 Vbeta and 13 Jbeta. TCRdb's copy holds only in-frame clones and misses some; the assay was immunoSEQ multiplex PCR. The sample lists 180,000 or so clones, about three quarters occurring once. The CDR3 totals 18 residues. V lost 4 bases and J lost 3, with 25 bases in between. From germline, CDR1 is SGHRS and CDR2 YFSETQ. V is TRBV5-1 and J is TRBJ1-1; D is possibly TRBD1 (6 bases). The TCR originated in a man aged 45-60 years in good health and CMV-seropositive. Sequences were obtained from PBMCs. The CDR3 sequence: CASSLGGTALWRDTEAFF. The CDR3 DNA is TGCGCCAGCAGCCTGGGGGGCACAGCCCTTTGGAGGGACACTGAAGCTTTCTTT.